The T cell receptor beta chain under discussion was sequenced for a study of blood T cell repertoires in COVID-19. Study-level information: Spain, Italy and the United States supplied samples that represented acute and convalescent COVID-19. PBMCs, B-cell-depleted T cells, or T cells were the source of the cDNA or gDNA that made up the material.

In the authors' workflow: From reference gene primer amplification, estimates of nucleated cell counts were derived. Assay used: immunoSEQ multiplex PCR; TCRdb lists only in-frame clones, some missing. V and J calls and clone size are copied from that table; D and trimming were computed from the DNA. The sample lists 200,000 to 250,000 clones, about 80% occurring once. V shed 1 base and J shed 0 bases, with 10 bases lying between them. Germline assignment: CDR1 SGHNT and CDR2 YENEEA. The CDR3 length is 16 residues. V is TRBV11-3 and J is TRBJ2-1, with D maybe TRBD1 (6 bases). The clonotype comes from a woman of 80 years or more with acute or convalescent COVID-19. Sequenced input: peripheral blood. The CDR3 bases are TGTGCCAGCAGCTTAGGGGGGCCAAGCTCCTACAATGAGCAGTTCTTC. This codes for CASSLGGPSSYNEQFF.